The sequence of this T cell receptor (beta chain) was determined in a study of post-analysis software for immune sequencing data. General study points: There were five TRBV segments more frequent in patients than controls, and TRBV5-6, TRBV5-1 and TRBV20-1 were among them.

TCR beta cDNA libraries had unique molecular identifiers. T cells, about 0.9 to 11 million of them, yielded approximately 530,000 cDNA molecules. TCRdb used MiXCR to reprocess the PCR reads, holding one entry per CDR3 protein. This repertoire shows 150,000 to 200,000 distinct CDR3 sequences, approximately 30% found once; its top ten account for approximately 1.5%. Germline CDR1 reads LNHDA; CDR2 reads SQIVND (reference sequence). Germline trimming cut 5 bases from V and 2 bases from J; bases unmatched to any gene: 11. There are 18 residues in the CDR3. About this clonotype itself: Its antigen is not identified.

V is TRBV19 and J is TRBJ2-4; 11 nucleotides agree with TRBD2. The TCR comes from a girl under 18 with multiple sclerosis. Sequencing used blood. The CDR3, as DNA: TGTGCCAGTAGTTTTGAGGTTAGCGGGAGGGGGTCCAAAAACATTCAGTACTTC. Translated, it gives CASSFEVSGRGSKNIQYF. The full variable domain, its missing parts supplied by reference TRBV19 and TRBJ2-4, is DGGITQSPKYLFRKEGQNVTLSCEQNLNHDAMYWYRQDPGQGLRLIYYSQIVNDFQKGDIAEGYSVSREKKESFPLTVTSAQKNPTAFYLCASSFEVSGRGSKNIQYFGAGTRLSVL.